This TCR beta chain was captured in a study of cytomegalovirus exposure and HLA in healthy donors. The PCR made use of 60 Vbeta and 13 Jbeta primers. Method: immunoSEQ multiplex PCR; TCRdb's copy keeps in-frame clones and lacks some. The sample yields some 120,000 clones, about 80% seen once. The V end lost 4 bases, the J end lost 0 bases, and 11 bases lay between the germline ends. This CDR3 region has 16 residues. Germline values: CDR1 SGHRS, CDR2 YFSETQ. This clonotype was sampled from a woman between 50 and 59 years old in good health and CMV-seronegative. Sequencing was performed on PBMCs. V usage is TRBV5-1 and J usage is TRBJ2-6; TRBD1 is a possible D gene (6 bases). DNA for the CDR3: TGCGCCAGCAGCCCGACAGGCCTCTCTGGGGCCAACGTCCTGACTTTC. Translated: CASSPTGLSGANVLTF.